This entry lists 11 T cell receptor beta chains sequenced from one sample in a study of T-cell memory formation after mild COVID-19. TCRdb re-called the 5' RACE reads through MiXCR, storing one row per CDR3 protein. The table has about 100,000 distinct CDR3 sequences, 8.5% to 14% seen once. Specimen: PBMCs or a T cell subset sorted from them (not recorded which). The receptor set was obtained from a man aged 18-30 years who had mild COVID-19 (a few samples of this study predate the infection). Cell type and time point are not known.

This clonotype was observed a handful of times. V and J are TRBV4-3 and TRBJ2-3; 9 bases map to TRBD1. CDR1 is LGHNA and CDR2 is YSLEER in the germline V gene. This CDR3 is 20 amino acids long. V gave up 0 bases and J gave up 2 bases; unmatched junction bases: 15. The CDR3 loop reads CASSQDLEDRQGVSTDTQYF. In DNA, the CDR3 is TGCGCCAGCAGCCAAGATCTCGAGGATAGACAGGGGGTTTCCACAGATACGCAGTATTTT.

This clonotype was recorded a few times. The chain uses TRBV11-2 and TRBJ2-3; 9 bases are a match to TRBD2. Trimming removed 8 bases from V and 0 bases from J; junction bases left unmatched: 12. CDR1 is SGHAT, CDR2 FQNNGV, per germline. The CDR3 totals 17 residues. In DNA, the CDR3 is TGTGCCAGCCTAGGGACGGAGCGGGGGGTTAGCACAGATACGCAGTATTTT. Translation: CASLGTERGVSTDTQYF.

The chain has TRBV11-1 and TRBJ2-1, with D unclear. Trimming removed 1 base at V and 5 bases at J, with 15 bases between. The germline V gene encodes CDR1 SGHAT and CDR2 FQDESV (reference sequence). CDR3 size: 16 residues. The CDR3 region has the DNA TGTGCCAGCAGCTTAGTTGCGGCCAGACCCAACAATGAGCAGTTCTTC. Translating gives CASSLVAARPNNEQFF.

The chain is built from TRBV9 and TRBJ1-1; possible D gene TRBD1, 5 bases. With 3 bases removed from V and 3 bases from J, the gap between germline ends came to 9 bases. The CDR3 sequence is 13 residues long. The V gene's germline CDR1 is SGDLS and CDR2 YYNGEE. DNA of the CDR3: TGTGCCAGCAGCGGATGGGGGGACACTGAAGCTTTCTTT. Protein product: CASSGWGDTEAFF.

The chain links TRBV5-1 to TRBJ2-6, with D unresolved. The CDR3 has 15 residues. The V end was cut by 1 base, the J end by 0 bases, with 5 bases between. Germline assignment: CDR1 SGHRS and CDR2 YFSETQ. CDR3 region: CASSLIGSGANVLTF. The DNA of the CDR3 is TGCGCCAGCAGCTTGATCGGCTCTGGGGCCAACGTCCTGACTTTC.

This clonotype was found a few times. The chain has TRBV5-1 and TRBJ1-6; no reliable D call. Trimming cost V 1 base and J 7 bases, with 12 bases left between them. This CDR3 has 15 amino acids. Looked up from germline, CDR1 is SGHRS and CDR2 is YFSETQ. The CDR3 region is CASSLTTQNNSPLHF. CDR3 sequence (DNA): TGCGCCAGCAGCTTGACAACCCAGAACAATTCACCCCTCCACTTT.

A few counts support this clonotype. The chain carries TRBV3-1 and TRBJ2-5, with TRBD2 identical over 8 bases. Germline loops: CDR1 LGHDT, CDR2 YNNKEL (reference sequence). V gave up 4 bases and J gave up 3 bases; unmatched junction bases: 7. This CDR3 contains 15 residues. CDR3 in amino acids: CASSPGTGGKETQYF. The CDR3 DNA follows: TGTGCCAGCAGCCCCGGGACGGGGGGGAAAGAGACCCAGTACTTC.

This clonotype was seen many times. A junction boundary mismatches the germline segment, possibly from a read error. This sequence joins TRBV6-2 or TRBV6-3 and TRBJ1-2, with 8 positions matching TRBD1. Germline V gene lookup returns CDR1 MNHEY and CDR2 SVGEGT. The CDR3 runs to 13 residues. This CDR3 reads CASSPGGLYGYTF. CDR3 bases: TGCGCCAGCAGCCCAGGGGGCCTCTATGGCTACACCTTC.

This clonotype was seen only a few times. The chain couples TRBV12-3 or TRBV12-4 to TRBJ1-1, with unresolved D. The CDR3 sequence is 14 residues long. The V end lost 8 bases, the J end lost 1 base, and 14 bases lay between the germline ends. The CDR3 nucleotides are TGTGCCAGCGGGTGGCCACCTCCGAACACTGAAGCTTTCTTT. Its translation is CASGWPPPNTEAFF.

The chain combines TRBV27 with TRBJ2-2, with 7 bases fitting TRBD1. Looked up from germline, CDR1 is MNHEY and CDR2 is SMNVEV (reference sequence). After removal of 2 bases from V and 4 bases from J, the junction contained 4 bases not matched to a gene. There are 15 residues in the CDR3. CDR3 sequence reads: CASSLRGLGTGELFF. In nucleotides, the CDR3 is TGTGCCAGCAGTTTAAGGGGGCTCGGCACCGGGGAGCTGTTTTTT.

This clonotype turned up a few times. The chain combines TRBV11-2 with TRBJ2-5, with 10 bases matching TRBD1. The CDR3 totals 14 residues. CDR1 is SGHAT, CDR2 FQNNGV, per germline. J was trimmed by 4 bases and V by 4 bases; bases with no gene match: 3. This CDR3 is CASSSTGGGETQYF. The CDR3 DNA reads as TGTGCCAGCAGCTCGACAGGGGGCGGAGAGACCCAGTACTTC.